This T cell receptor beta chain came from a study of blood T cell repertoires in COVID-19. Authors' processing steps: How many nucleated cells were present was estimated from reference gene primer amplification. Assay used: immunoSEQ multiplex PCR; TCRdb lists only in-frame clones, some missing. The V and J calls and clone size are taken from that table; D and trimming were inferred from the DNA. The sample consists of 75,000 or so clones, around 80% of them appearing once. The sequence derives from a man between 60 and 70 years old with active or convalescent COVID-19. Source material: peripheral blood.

The CDR3: CASSLTGFAGYTF. CDR3 nucleotide sequence: TGTGCCAGCAGCTTAACAGGATTTGCGGGCTACACCTTC. The chain joins TRBV5-4 to TRBJ1-2; a weak D match, TRBD1 (5 bases). Between the trimmed V and J ends, which lost 2 bases and 8 bases, there was a span of 13 bases. The germline gives CDR1 SGHNT, CDR2 YYREEE (reference sequence). The CDR3 has 13 amino acids.